Presented here are 9 T cell receptor beta chains from one specimen sequenced in a study of post-analysis software for immune sequencing data. cDNA libraries for TCR beta contained unique molecular identifiers. From the PCR reads, TCRdb called clonotypes with MiXCR, one entry per CDR3 protein. Of around 200,000 distinct CDR3 sequences detected, 25% to 30% appear once; the ten largest clones hold approximately 3%. Antigens for these TCRs are unknown. Study observations and caveats: Four or five TRBV segments (TRBV5-6, TRBV5-1 and TRBV20-1 among them) occurred more frequently in patients than in controls.

The sequenced sample was blood. These receptors were taken from a girl aged 2 to 17 with multiple sclerosis.

This clonotype came up many times. The chain joins TRBV5-1 to TRBJ2-4; tentatively, D is TRBD2 (5 bases). CDR3 length: 13 residues. Germline CDR1 and CDR2: SGHRS and YFSETQ. V shed 4 bases and J shed 8 bases, with 13 bases lying between them. The CDR3 DNA follows: TGCGCCAGCAGCGCCACTAGTAATCACATTCAGTACTTC. As protein: CASSATSNHIQYF.

Turning to this clonotype: Being one base from a much bigger clone, this may be a read error. The CDR3 is CASSEFGGTGDSEQYF. CDR3 sequence (DNA): TGTGCCAGCAGTGAATTTGGGGGGACAGGGGATAGCGAGCAGTACTTC. The rearrangement joins TRBV25-1 to TRBJ2-7, with 10 bases identical to TRBD1. The CDR3 runs to 16 residues. V was clipped by 1 base and J by 6 bases; unmatched bases: 9. Germline V gene data show CDR1 as MGHDK and CDR2 as SYGVNS.

Details on this clonotype: This could be a read error, since a much larger clone is one nucleotide away. This chain connects TRBV5-1 to TRBJ2-7, with D possibly matching TRBD2 (7 bases). The length of the CDR3 is 13 residues. The germline V and J ends were trimmed by 4 bases and 6 bases, with 14 bases remaining between them. Per the germline V gene, CDR1 is SGHRS and CDR2 is YFSETQ. The CDR3 is CASSTGQRGEQYF. The DNA of the CDR3 is TGCGCCAGCAGCACCGGACAGCGGGGCGAGCAGTACTTC.

The rearrangement joins TRBV20-1 to TRBJ2-7; 7 nucleotides align to TRBD1. Germline CDR1 is DFQATT and CDR2 is SNEGSKA (reference sequence). The V and J ends lost 4 bases and 5 bases, in that order; junction bases with no gene match: 11. The CDR3 runs to 14 residues. CDR3 in amino acids: CSAKGGATHNEQYF. The DNA of the CDR3 is TGCAGTGCTAAAGGGGGCGCAACCCATAACGAGCAGTACTTC.

The sample holds many counts of this clonotype. V gene TRBV7-3 combines with J gene TRBJ2-5; the D gene is possibly TRBD1 (6 bases). Trimming cost V 5 bases and J 6 bases, with 13 bases left between them. This CDR3 region has 13 residues. Germline-derived CDR1 and CDR2 are SGHTA and FQGTGA. The chain's CDR3 is CASSPGTSQTQYF. The CDR3 nucleotides read TGTGCCAGCAGCCCAGGGACATCTCAGACCCAGTACTTC.

The sample holds many counts of this clonotype. This rearrangement joins TRBV4-1 to TRBJ2-6; D remains ambiguous. In germline, CDR1 is MGHRA, CDR2 YSYEKL. The V end was cut by 1 base, the J end by 0 bases, with 4 bases between. This CDR3 has 15 amino acids. CDR3 DNA sequence: TGCGCCAGCAGCCAAGGAACCTCTGGGGCCAACGTCCTGACTTTC. Protein sequence: CASSQGTSGANVLTF.

This clonotype was counted ten times or more. The J gene is TRBJ2-7, the V gene TRBV25-1; the match to TRBD2 covers 14 bases. Per the germline V gene, CDR1 is MGHDK and CDR2 is SYGVNS. The J segment lost 5 bases and the V segment lost 1 base, leaving 1 base of the junction unmatched. This CDR3 spans 15 amino acids. The chain's CDR3 is CASSESGLAGDEQYF. DNA of the CDR3: TGTGCCAGCAGTGAATCGGGACTAGCGGGAGACGAGCAGTACTTC.

The rearrangement joins TRBV12-3 or TRBV12-4 to TRBJ2-2; 7 nucleotides match TRBD2. This CDR3 is 17 amino acids long. Trimming took 6 bases from V and 1 from J; bases not matched to a gene: 11. CDR3 coding DNA: TGTGCCAGCAGCGGGGGGATACGAGCGGGGAACACCGGGGAGCTGTTTTTT. Its protein is CASSGGIRAGNTGELFF.

As concerns this clonotype: Given a much more abundant clone one base away, this may be a read error. J is TRBJ2-3 and V is TRBV28, with 15 bases that match TRBD2. The J segment lost 2 bases and the V segment lost 8 bases, leaving 11 bases of the junction unmatched. Germline loops: CDR1 MDHEN, CDR2 SYDVKM. This CDR3 has 18 residues. Here the CDR3 DNA reads TGTGCCAGCCAATATCCTGGACTAGCGGGAGGGGACACAGATACGCAGTATTTT. Its protein product is CASQYPGLAGGDTDTQYF. Based on the CDR3 plus reference TRBV28 and TRBJ2-3, the full variable domain is DVKVTQSSRYLVKRTGEKVFLECVQDMDHENMFWYRQDPGLGLRLIYFSYDVKMKEKGDIPEGYSVSREKKERFSLILESASTNQTSMYLCASQYPGLAGGDTDTQYFGPGTRLTVL.